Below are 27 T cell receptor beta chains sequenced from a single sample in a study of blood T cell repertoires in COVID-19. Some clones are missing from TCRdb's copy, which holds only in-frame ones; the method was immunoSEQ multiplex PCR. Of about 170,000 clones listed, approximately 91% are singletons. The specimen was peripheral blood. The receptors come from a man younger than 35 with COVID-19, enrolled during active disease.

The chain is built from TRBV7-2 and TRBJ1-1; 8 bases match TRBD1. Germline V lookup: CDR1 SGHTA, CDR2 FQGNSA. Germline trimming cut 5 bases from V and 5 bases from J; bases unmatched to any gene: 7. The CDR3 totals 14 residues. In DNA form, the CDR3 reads TGTGCCAGCAGCACTACCAGGGGGCAAACTGAAGCTTTCTTT. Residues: CASSTTRGQTEAFF. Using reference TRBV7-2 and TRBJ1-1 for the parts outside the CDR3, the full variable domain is GAGVSQSPSNKVTEKGKDVELRCDPISGHTALYWYRQSLGQGLEFLIYFQGNSAPDKSGLPSDRFSAERTGGSVSTLTIQRTQQEDSAVYLCASSTTRGQTEAFFGQGTRLTVV.

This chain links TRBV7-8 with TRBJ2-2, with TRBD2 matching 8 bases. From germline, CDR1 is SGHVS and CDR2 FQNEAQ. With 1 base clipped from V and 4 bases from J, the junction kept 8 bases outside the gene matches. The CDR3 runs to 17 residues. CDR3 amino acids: CASSLDTAGVPTGELFF. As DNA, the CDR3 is TGTGCCAGCAGCTTAGACACAGCGGGAGTTCCCACCGGGGAGCTGTTTTTT. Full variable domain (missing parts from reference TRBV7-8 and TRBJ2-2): GAGVSQSPRYKVAKRGQDVALRCDPISGHVSLFWYQQALGQGPEFLTYFQNEAQLDKSGLPSDRFFAERPEGSVSTLKIQRTQQEDSAVYLCASSLDTAGVPTGELFFGEGSRLTVL.

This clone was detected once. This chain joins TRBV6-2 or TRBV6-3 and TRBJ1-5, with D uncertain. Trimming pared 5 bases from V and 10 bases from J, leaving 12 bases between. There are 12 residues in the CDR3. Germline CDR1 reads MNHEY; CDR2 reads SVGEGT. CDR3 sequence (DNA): TGTGCCAGCAGTCGCCCCGGAGGTCCCCAGCATTTT. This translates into CASSRPGGPQHF.

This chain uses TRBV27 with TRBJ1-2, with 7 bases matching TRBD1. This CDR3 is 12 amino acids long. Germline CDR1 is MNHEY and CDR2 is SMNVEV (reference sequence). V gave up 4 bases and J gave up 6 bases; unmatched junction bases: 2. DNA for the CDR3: TGTGCCAGCAGTTCGGGACAGCATGGCTACACCTTC. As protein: CASSSGQHGYTF.

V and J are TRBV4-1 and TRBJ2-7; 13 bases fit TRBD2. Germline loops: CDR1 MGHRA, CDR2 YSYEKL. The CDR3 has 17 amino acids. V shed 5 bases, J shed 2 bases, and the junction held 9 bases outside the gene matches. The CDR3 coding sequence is TGCGCCAGCAGCTATGGACTAGCGGGAGATGGGCCCTACGAGCAGTACTTC. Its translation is CASSYGLAGDGPYEQYF.

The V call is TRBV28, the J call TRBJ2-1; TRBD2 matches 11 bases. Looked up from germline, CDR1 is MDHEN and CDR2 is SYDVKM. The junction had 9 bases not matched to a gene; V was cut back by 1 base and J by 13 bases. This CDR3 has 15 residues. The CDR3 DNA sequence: TGTGCCAGCAGTTTATTGGGACTAGCGGTACCGGTTCAGTTCTTC. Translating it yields CASSLLGLAVPVQFF.

Here the CDR3 DNA reads TGTGCCTTTAATTCAGCGGGAGGAGGCGGCACAGATACGCAGTATTTT. Encoded protein: CAFNSAGGGGTDTQYF. V and J are TRBV30 and TRBJ2-3; the match to TRBD2 covers 9 bases. Germline V CDR1 and CDR2: GTSNPN, SVGIG (reference sequence). The CDR3 contains 16 residues. The V segment lost 7 bases and the J segment 1 base; nucleotides outside the gene matches: 12.

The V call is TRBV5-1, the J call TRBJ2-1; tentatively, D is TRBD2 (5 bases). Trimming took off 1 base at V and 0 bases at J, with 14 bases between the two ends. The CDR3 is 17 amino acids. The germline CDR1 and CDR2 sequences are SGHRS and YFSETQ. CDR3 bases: TGCGCCAGCAGCTTGTGGGCCGGGGTAAGCTCCTACAATGAGCAGTTCTTC. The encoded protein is CASSLWAGVSSYNEQFF.

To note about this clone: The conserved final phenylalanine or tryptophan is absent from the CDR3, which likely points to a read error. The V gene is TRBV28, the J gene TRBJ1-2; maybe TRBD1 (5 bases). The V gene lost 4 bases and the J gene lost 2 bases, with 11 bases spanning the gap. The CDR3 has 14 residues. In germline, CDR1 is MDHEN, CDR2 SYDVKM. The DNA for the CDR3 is TGTGCCAGCAGTTGGCGGGGGTCGAACTATGGCTACACCCTC. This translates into CASSWRGSNYGYTL.

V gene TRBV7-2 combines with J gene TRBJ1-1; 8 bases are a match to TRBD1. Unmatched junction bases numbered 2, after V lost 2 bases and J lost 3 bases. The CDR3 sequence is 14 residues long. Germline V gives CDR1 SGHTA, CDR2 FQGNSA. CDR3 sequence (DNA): TGTGCCAGCAGCTTAAACAGGGGGGACACTGAAGCTTTCTTT. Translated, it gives CASSLNRGDTEAFF.

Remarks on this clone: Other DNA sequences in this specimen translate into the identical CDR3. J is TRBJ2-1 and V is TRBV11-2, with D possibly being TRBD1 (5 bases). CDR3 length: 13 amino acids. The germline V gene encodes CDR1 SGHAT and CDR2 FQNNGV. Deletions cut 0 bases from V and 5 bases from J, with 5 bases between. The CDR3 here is CASSLDRDNEQFF. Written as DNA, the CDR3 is TGTGCCAGCAGCTTAGACAGGGACAATGAGCAGTTCTTC.

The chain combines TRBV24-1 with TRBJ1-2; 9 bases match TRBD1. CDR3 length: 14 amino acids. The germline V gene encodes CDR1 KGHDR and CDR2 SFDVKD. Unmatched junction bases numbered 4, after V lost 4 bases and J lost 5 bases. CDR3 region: CATSDRGTGYGYTF. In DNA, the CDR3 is TGTGCCACCAGTGACCGTGGGACAGGGTATGGCTACACCTTC.

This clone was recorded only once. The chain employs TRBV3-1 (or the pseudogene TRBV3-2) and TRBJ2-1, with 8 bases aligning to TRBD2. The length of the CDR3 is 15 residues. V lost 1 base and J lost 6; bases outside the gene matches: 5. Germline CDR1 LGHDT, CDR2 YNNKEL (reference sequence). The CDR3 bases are TGTGCCAGCAGCCAAGGGGGACTAGGGCTCAATGAGCAGTTCTTC. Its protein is CASSQGGLGLNEQFF.

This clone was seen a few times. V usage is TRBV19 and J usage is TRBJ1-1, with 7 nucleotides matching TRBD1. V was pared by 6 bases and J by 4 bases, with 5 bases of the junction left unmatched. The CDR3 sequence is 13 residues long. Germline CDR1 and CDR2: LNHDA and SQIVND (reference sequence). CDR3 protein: CASSLGQLTEAFF. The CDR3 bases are TGTGCCAGTAGCCTGGGACAGCTCACTGAAGCTTTCTTT.

DNA of the CDR3: TGTGCCAGCAGCTTCAGCGAGAACACTGAAGCTTTCTTT. Its translation: CASSFSENTEAFF. The chain couples TRBV7-2 to TRBJ1-1; D gene uncertain. The CDR3 has 13 residues. Trimming pared 3 bases from V and 1 base from J, leaving 6 bases between. Germline V gene sequence: CDR1 SGHTA, CDR2 FQGNSA.

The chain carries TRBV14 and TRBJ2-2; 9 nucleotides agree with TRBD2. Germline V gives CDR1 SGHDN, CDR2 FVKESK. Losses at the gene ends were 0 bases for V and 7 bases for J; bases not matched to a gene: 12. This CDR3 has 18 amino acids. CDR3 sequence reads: CASSQEGQREVVIGELFF. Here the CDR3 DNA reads TGTGCCAGCAGCCAAGAGGGCCAGCGGGAGGTTGTAATCGGGGAGCTGTTTTTT.

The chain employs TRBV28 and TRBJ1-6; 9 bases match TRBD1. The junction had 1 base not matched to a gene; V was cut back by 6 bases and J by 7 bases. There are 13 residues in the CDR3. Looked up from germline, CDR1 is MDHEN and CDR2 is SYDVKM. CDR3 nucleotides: TGTGCCAGCAGGGGACAGGGAAATTCACCCCTCCACTTT. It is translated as CASRGQGNSPLHF. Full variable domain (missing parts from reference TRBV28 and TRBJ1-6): DVKVTQSSRYLVKRTGEKVFLECVQDMDHENMFWYRQDPGLGLRLIYFSYDVKMKEKGDIPEGYSVSREKKERFSLILESASTNQTSMYLCASRGQGNSPLHFGNGTRLTVT.

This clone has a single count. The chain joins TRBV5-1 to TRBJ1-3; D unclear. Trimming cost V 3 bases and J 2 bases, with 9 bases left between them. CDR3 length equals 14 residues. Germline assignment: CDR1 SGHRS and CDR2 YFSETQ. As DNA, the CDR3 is TGCGCCAGCAGCTCTGCCGGAGCTGGAAACACCATATATTTT. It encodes CASSSAGAGNTIYF.

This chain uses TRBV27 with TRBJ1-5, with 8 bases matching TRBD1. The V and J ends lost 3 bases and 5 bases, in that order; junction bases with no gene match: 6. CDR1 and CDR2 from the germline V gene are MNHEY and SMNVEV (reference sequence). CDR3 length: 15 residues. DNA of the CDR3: TGTGCCAGCAGTTTCTCCGGGACAGGTTATCAGCCCCAGCATTTT. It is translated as CASSFSGTGYQPQHF.

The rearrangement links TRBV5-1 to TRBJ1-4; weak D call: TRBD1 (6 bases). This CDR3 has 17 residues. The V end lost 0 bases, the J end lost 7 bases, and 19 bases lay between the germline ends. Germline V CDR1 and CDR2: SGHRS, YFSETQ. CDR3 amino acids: CASSLEGTGYLGEKLFF. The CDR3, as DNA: TGCGCCAGCAGCTTGGAGGGCACAGGGTACTTGGGTGAAAAACTGTTTTTT.

This CDR3 is CASSRQINEQFF. The CDR3 DNA follows: TGTGCCAGCAGCCGACAAATTAATGAGCAGTTCTTC. The chain has TRBV6-2 or TRBV6-3 and TRBJ2-1; no firm D call. This CDR3 has 12 residues. The V end was cut by 6 bases, the J end by 7 bases, with 10 bases between. From germline, CDR1 is MNHEY and CDR2 SVGEGT.

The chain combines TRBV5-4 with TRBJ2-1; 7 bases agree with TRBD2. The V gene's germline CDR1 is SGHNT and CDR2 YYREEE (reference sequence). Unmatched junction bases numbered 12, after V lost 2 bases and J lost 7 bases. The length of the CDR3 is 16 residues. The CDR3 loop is CASSFTPTSAWNEQFF. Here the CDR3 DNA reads TGTGCCAGCAGCTTCACGCCCACTAGCGCTTGGAATGAGCAGTTCTTC.

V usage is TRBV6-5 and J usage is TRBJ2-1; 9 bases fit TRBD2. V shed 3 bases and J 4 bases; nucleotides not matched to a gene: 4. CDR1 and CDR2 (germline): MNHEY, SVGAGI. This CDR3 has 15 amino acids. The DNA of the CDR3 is TGTGCCAGCAGTTATTCGACTAGCGGATACAATGAGCAGTTCTTC. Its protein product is CASSYSTSGYNEQFF.

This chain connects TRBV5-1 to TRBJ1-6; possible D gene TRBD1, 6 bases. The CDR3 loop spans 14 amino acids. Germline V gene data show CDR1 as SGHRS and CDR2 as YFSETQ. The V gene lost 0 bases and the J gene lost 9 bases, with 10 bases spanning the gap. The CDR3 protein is CASSLGGGRSPLHF. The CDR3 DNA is TGCGCCAGCAGCTTGGGGGGGGGCCGTTCACCCCTCCACTTT.

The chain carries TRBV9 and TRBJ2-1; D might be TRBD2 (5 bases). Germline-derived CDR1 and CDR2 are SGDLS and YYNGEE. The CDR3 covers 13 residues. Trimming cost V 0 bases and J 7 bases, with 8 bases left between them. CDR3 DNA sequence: TGTGCCAGCAGCGTAGACGGGATGAATGAGCAGTTCTTC. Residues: CASSVDGMNEQFF.

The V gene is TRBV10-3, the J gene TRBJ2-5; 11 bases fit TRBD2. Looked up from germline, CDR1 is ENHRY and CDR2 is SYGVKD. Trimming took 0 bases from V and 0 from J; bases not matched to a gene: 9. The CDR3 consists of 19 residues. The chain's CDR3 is CAISESVGSGLADQETQYF. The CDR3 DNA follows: TGTGCCATCAGTGAGTCTGTCGGTTCGGGACTAGCGGACCAAGAGACCCAGTACTTC.

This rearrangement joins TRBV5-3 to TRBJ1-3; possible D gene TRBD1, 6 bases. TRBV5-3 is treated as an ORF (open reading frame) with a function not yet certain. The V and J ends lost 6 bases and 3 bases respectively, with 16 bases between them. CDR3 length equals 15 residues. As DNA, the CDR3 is TGTGCCAGAAACTTATATACAGGGATTGGAAACACCATATATTTT. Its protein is CARNLYTGIGNTIYF.